The 4 T cell receptor beta chains below come from one sample, sequenced in a study of shared T cell receptors in the human thymus. Some clones are missing from TCRdb's copy, which holds only in-frame ones; the method was immunoSEQ multiplex PCR. The sample lists hundreds of thousands of clones, approximately 90% occurring once. These same records also appear under a second study, on human thymus T cells.

Sequenced: thymocytes. The receptor source for this set is a boy in the first two years of life with a congenital heart defect.

The chain employs TRBV11-3 and TRBJ2-3, with TRBD2 as a possible D gene (6 bases). The V gene's germline CDR1 is SGHNT and CDR2 YENEEA. The CDR3 runs to 17 residues. The V end was cut by 5 bases, the J end by 4 bases, with 22 bases between. The DNA of the CDR3 is TGTGCCAGCAGCCGACGGGGTGAGGGGAGGATTCCAGATACGCAGTATTTT. Its protein is CASSRRGEGRIPDTQYF.

This rearrangement joins TRBV5-6 to TRBJ2-1; TRBD2 matches 15 bases. This CDR3 comprises 17 residues. The V segment lost 2 bases and the J segment 8 bases; nucleotides outside the gene matches: 8. Germline V CDR1 and CDR2: SGHDT, YYEEEE. CDR3 loop: CASSFYWTSGRADEQFF. Here the CDR3 DNA reads TGTGCCAGCAGCTTTTACTGGACTAGCGGGAGGGCTGATGAGCAGTTCTTC.

V is TRBV28 and J is TRBJ1-5; no firm D call. Looked up from germline, CDR1 is MDHEN and CDR2 is SYDVKM. The CDR3 is 16 residues long. Trimming cost V 11 bases and J 4 bases, with 24 bases left between them. CDR3 bases: TGTGCCTGCCTCCCGCACCGGAGGGATCAGAATCAGCCCCAGCATTTT. It translates to CACLPHRRDQNQPQHF.

This clone was seen once. This CDR3 reads CASSTEQGSKNIQYF. CDR3 bases: TGTGCCAGTAGTACCGAACAGGGGAGCAAAAACATTCAGTACTTC. The chain recombines TRBV19 with TRBJ2-4; 7 bases map to TRBD1. There are 15 residues in the CDR3. The V and J ends lost 4 bases and 3 bases, in that order; junction bases with no gene match: 6. The germline V gene encodes CDR1 LNHDA and CDR2 SQIVND (reference sequence).